Listed here are 26 T cell receptor beta chains from one sample, sequenced in a study of CD8+CD57+ T cells in acquired aplastic anemia. Patients picked for sequencing had shown CD8+CD57+ cell expansion detected by flow cytometry. The study profiled TCR beta VDJ and CDR3 using genomic DNA as template. One entry per CDR3 protein, called by TCRdb with MiXCR from the reads. The table includes fewer than 85,000 distinct CDR3 sequences, around 70% detected once. Sequencing was performed on sorted CD4+, CD8+, or CD8+CD57+ T cells (not recorded which) from PBMCs. All receptors come from a human donor with aplastic anemia.

The CDR3 sequence: CASSLTWTGEMNTEAFF. CDR3 nucleotides: TGTGCCAGCAGCTTGACCTGGACAGGGGAGATGAACACTGAAGCTTTCTTT. This chain uses TRBV11-1 with TRBJ1-1; the match to TRBD1 covers 9 bases. CDR1 is SGHAT, CDR2 FQDESV, per germline (reference sequence). With 3 bases clipped from V and 0 bases from J, the junction kept 8 bases outside the gene matches. The CDR3 contains 17 residues.

This sequence joins TRBV5-1 and TRBJ2-1; 8 bases agree with TRBD2. The V gene's germline CDR1 is SGHRS and CDR2 YFSETQ. The CDR3 runs to 13 residues. Trimming at V came to 4 bases and at J to 7 bases, leaving 4 bases not matched to a gene. CDR3 nucleotide sequence: TGCGCCAGCAGCCGGGGGACTAGGAATGAGCAGTTCTTC. Protein product: CASSRGTRNEQFF. Drawing the rest from reference TRBV5-1 and TRBJ2-1, the complete variable domain is KAGVTQTPRYLIKTRGQQVTLSCSPISGHRSVSWYQQTPGQGLQFLFEYFSETQRNKGNFPGRFSGRQFSNSRSEMNVSTLELGDSALYLCASSRGTRNEQFFGPGTRLTVL.

This clonotype was recorded once. The genes are TRBV20-1 and TRBJ2-6; D may be TRBD2 (5 bases). The ends were cut back, 3 bases at V and 3 bases at J, with 12 bases in the middle. CDR3 length: 15 residues. CDR1 and CDR2 from the germline V gene are DFQATT and SNEGSKA (reference sequence). The CDR3 sequence is CSASVSGVGANVLTF. CDR3 DNA: TGCAGTGCTAGTGTTTCCGGGGTTGGGGCCAACGTCCTGACTTTC.

The rearrangement joins TRBV19 to TRBJ2-5, with 8 nucleotides matching TRBD1. This CDR3 comprises 13 residues. V trimming: 6 bases; J trimming: 5 bases; junction bases outside the gene matches: 5. Per the germline V gene, CDR1 is LNHDA and CDR2 is SQIVND (reference sequence). The CDR3 nucleotides are TGTGCCAGTAGACCAGGGGGCCGGGAGACCCAGTACTTC. It specifies CASRPGGRETQYF.

The chain is built from TRBV4-3 and TRBJ1-6; no firm D call. CDR3 length: 14 amino acids. Trimming left V 0 bases short and J 10 bases short, with 10 bases between. Looked up from germline, CDR1 is LGHNA and CDR2 is YSLEER. CDR3 bases: TGCGCCAGCAGCCAAGAAATCGCTGTATCACCCCTCCACTTT. Its translation is CASSQEIAVSPLHF.

The V gene is TRBV13, the J gene TRBJ2-7, with D unresolved. The germline V and J ends were trimmed by 0 bases and 0 bases, with 9 bases remaining between them. Germline V lookup: CDR1 PRHDT, CDR2 FYEKMQ (reference sequence). The CDR3 is made up of 15 amino acids. The CDR3 coding sequence is TGTGCCAGCAGCTTAGGCGTGGGTAGCTCCTACGAGCAGTACTTC. It is translated as CASSLGVGSSYEQYF.

This clonotype is a singleton in its sample. The chain is built from TRBV2 and TRBJ2-7; 11 nucleotides line up with TRBD1. Germline V lookup: CDR1 SNHLY, CDR2 FYNNEI. CDR3 length equals 14 residues. V dropped 7 bases and J dropped 6; count of bases not matched to a gene: 8. The CDR3 reads CASTWTGGLGEQYF. In DNA form, the CDR3 reads TGTGCCAGCACCTGGACAGGGGGCTTGGGCGAGCAGTACTTC.

This CDR3 is CAGQSNYGYTF. The CDR3 coding sequence is TGTGCCGGACAGTCTAACTATGGCTACACCTTC. The chain has TRBV7-9 and TRBJ1-2; tentative D call: TRBD1 (6 bases). In germline, CDR1 is SEHNR, CDR2 FQNEAQ (reference sequence). Trimming took 11 bases from V and 0 from J, leaving 7 bases between them. The CDR3 extends over 11 amino acids.

The CDR3 DNA is TGTGCCACCAGTGATTTTAGTCTCCTAGAGGCTAATGAAAAACTGTTTTTT. Amino acids: CATSDFSLLEANEKLFF. The V and J genes are TRBV24-1 and TRBJ1-4; D is unresolved. The V and J ends lost 1 base and 3 bases respectively, with 14 bases between them. The CDR3 spans 17 residues. CDR1 is KGHDR, CDR2 SFDVKD, per germline.

The chain has TRBV5-6 and TRBJ1-2; 9 bases align to TRBD1. V gave up 3 bases and J gave up 2 bases; unmatched junction bases: 2. Germline assignment: CDR1 SGHDT and CDR2 YYEEEE. The CDR3 length is 14 residues. CDR3 sequence (DNA): TGTGCCAGCAGCTGGACAGGGGAGAACTATGGCTACACCTTC. Its protein is CASSWTGENYGYTF.

This clonotype was observed a few times. The chain uses TRBV7-9 and TRBJ2-5; D uncertain. The germline CDR1 and CDR2 sequences are SEHNR and FQNEAQ (reference sequence). The CDR3 totals 11 residues. The ends were cut back, 6 bases at V and 9 bases at J, with 11 bases in the middle. The DNA for the CDR3 is TGTGCCAGCAGTGAATCGGGTCCCCAGTACTTC. Translation: CASSESGPQYF.

The chain links TRBV15 to TRBJ1-5, with no clear D. Germline CDR1 LNHNV, CDR2 YYDKDF (reference sequence). The germline V and J ends were trimmed by 0 bases and 0 bases, with 6 bases remaining between them. CDR3 size: 15 residues. The CDR3 here is CATSRDPTSNQPQHF. Written as DNA, the CDR3 is TGTGCCACCAGCAGAGATCCCACTAGCAATCAGCCCCAGCATTTT.

The chain recombines TRBV7-9 with TRBJ2-7; D may correspond to TRBD1 or TRBD2 (7 bases each). The CDR3 totals 14 residues. Germline V CDR1 and CDR2: SEHNR, FQNEAQ (reference sequence). The ends were cut back, 5 bases at V and 5 bases at J, with 16 bases in the middle. The CDR3 DNA is TGTGCCAGCAGCCTGTGGGCAGGGGGGGACGAGCAGTACTTC. Translation: CASSLWAGGDEQYF.

The V call is TRBV15, the J call TRBJ1-1; D gene unclear. CDR1 LNHNV and CDR2 YYDKDF come from the germline V gene (reference sequence). The V end lost 0 bases, the J end lost 6 bases, and 8 bases lay between the germline ends. CDR3 length: 13 amino acids. The CDR3 coding sequence is TGTGCCACCAGCAGAGATAGACCATCTGAAGCTTTCTTT. Translating it yields CATSRDRPSEAFF. Drawing the rest from reference TRBV15 and TRBJ1-1, the complete variable domain is DAMVIQNPRYQVTQFGKPVTLSCSQTLNHNVMYWYQQKSSQAPKLLFHYYDKDFNNEADTPDNFQSRRPNTSFCFLDIRSPGLGDTAMYLCATSRDRPSEAFFGQGTRLTVV.

The chain joins TRBV27 to TRBJ2-7, with TRBD1 matching 10 bases. The V segment lost 8 bases and the J segment 6 bases; nucleotides outside the gene matches: 7. In germline, CDR1 is MNHEY, CDR2 SMNVEV (reference sequence). The CDR3 consists of 13 residues. CDR3 in DNA: TGTGCCAGCCTCAGGGACAGGGGATCCGAGCAGTACTTC. Translated: CASLRDRGSEQYF.

About this clonotype itself: The junction departs from the called germline gene at one end, perhaps through a read error. The chain joins TRBV19 to TRBJ2-5; 14 bases line up with TRBD2. The CDR3 consists of 14 residues. The germline V gene has CDR1 LNHDA and CDR2 SQIVND (reference sequence). As DNA, the CDR3 is TGTGCCAGTAGCCCCGCGGGACTAGCGGGAGTCGGGGACTTC. Residues: CASSPAGLAGVGDF.

CDR3: CATSDLNQPQHF. CDR3 coding DNA: TGTGCCACCAGTGACCTGAATCAGCCCCAGCATTTT. The gene calls are TRBV24-1 and TRBJ1-5, with no clear D. Trimming cost V 4 bases and J 4 bases, with 4 bases left between them. CDR3 length: 12 residues. The V gene's germline CDR1 is KGHDR and CDR2 SFDVKD.

The chain couples TRBV2 to TRBJ1-1; D unresolved. The germline CDR1 and CDR2 sequences are SNHLY and FYNNEI. The CDR3 loop spans 17 amino acids. Trimming stripped 3 bases from V and 3 bases from J, with 20 bases between. This CDR3 reads CASSDIQGLEWDTEAFF. The CDR3 nucleotides are TGTGCCAGCAGTGACATCCAAGGATTGGAGTGGGACACTGAAGCTTTCTTT.

The chain carries TRBV29-1 and TRBJ2-5; TRBD1 matches 7 bases. Germline CDR1 reads SQVTM; CDR2 reads ANQGSEA. Trimming took 7 bases from V and 4 from J; bases not matched to a gene: 9. The CDR3 runs 13 residues. CDR3 in DNA: TGCAGCGGTCGGAAGGGGGCAGGAGAGACCCAGTACTTC. It codes for CSGRKGAGETQYF.

There are many counts of this clonotype. V and J are TRBV29-1 and TRBJ2-7; D ambiguous. V was clipped by 7 bases and J by 5 bases, with 9 bases between them. Germline V gives CDR1 SQVTM, CDR2 ANQGSEA. This CDR3 is built from 10 residues. CDR3 region: CSGGNNEQYF. The CDR3 nucleotides read TGCAGCGGGGGAAATAACGAGCAGTACTTC.

The chain is built from TRBV5-6 and TRBJ1-6; possible D gene TRBD1, 6 bases. There are 14 residues in the CDR3. CDR1 SGHDT and CDR2 YYEEEE come from the germline V gene. With 4 bases removed from V and 8 bases from J, the gap between germline ends came to 13 bases. The CDR3 bases are TGTGCCAGCAGCCTGGGACAAGCCTATTCACCCCTCCACTTT. It is translated as CASSLGQAYSPLHF.

The genes are TRBV4-2 and TRBJ1-2; possible D gene TRBD1, 6 bases. The CDR3 spans 16 residues. The germline CDR1 and CDR2 sequences are LGHNA and YNFKEQ. V was clipped by 1 base and J by 6 bases, with 18 bases between them. Written as DNA, the CDR3 is TGTGCCAGCAGCCAAGGACGGGGGGCCAGCTCCGATGGCTACACCTTC. Its protein product is CASSQGRGASSDGYTF.

This rearrangement joins TRBV29-1 to TRBJ2-7; D is perhaps TRBD1 (6 bases). CDR3 length: 12 amino acids. CDR1 is SQVTM and CDR2 is ANQGSEA in the germline V gene. V was trimmed by 7 bases and J by 5 bases, leaving 15 bases between them. The DNA for the CDR3 is TGCAGCGGGACAGATGGGGCGGACGAGCAGTACTTC. Translating gives CSGTDGADEQYF.

The V gene is TRBV19, the J gene TRBJ2-5, with no clear D. The CDR3 length is 13 residues. Trimming shortened V by 3 bases and J by 5 bases, and 10 bases separated the two germline ends. Germline-derived CDR1 and CDR2 are LNHDA and SQIVND (reference sequence). In DNA, the CDR3 is TGTGCCAGTAGTATTTCACGGGCCGAGACCCAGTACTTC. It yields the protein CASSISRAETQYF.

V is TRBV6-2 or TRBV6-3 and J is TRBJ2-7, with no clear D. V lost 4 bases to trimming and J lost 2 bases, with 9 bases between them. CDR3 size: 13 residues. Germline assignment: CDR1 MNHEY and CDR2 SVGEGT. This CDR3 reads CASSFIPAYEQYF. CDR3 nucleotide sequence: TGTGCCAGCAGTTTTATCCCCGCCTACGAGCAGTACTTC.

The chain combines TRBV20-1 with TRBJ2-3; perhaps TRBD1 as D (5 bases). V was pared by 4 bases and J by 3 bases, with 11 bases between. Germline V gene lookup returns CDR1 DFQATT and CDR2 SNEGSKA (reference sequence). The CDR3 length is 13 residues. The CDR3 here is CSAIPGWTDTQYF. DNA of the CDR3: TGCAGTGCTATCCCAGGGTGGACAGATACGCAGTATTTT.